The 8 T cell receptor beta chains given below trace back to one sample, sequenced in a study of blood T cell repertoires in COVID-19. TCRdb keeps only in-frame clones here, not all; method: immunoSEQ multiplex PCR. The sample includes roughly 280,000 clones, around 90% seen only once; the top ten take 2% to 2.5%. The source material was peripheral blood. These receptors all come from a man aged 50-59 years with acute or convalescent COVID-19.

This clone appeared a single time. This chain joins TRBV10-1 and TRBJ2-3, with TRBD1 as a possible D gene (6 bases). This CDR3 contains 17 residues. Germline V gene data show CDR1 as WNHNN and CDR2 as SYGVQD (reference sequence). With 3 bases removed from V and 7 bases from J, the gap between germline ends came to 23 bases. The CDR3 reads CASSDLPGRVGQNTQYF. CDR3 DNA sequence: TGCGCCAGCAGTGACCTTCCGGGCAGGGTAGGACAGAATACGCAGTATTTT.

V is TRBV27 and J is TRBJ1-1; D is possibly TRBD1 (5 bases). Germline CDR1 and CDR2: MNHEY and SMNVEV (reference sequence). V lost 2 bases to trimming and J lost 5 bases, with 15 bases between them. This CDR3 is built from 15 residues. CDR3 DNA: TGTGCCAGCAGTTTAGGGGCCCCACTTGGGACTGAAGCTTTCTTT. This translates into CASSLGAPLGTEAFF.

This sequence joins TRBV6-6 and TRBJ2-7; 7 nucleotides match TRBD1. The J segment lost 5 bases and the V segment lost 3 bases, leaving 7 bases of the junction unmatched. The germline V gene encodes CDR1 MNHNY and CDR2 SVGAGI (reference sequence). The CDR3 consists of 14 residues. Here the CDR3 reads CASSYKGAPDEQYF. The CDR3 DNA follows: TGTGCCAGCAGTTATAAGGGGGCGCCCGACGAGCAGTACTTC.

The CDR3 DNA sequence: TGTGCCAGCAGTCAGCGTTCGGGGGTCACAGATACGCAGTATTTT. This gives the protein CASSQRSGVTDTQYF. This sequence joins TRBV27 and TRBJ2-3; tentative D call: TRBD2 (6 bases). There are 15 residues in the CDR3. Germline V gives CDR1 MNHEY, CDR2 SMNVEV (reference sequence). Trimming took 5 bases from V and 2 from J, leaving 14 bases between them.

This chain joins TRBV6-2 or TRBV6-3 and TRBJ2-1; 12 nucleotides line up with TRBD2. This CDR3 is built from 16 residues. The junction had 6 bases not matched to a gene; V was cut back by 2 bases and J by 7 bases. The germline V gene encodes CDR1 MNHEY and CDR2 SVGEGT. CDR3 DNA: TGTGCCAGCAGTTACCCTAGCGGGGGGGCCAGGAATGAGCAGTTCTTC. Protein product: CASSYPSGGARNEQFF.

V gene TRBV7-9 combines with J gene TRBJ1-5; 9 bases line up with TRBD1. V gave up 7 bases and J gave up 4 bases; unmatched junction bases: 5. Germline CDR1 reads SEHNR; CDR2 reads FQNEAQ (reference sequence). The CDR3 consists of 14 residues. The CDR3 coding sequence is TGTGCCAGCATGGGGACAGGGTCTAATCAGCCCCAGCATTTT. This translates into CASMGTGSNQPQHF.

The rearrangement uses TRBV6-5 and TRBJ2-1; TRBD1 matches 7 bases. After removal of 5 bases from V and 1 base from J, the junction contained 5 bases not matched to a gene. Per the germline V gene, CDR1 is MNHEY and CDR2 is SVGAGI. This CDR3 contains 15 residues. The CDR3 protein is CASSLTGESYNEQFF. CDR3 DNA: TGTGCCAGCAGTCTTACAGGGGAATCCTACAATGAGCAGTTCTTC.

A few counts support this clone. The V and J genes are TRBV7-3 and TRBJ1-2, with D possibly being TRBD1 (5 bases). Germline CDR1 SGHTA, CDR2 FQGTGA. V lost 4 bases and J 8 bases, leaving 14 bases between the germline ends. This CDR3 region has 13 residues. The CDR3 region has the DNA TGTGCCAGCAGCTCCTCCCAGGGTGGGGGCTACACCTTC. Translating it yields CASSSSQGGGYTF.